What follows describes a single T cell receptor beta chain. CDR3 length: 17 amino acids. Germline loops: CDR1 MDHEN, CDR2 SYDVKM. Trimming stripped 2 bases from V and 3 bases from J, with 17 bases between. The source of the sample is a study of shared clonotypes between healthy human individuals. Using immunoSEQ multiplex PCR, the repertoire was profiled, and TCRdb retains in-frame clones only, with some absent. The table has around 530,000 clones, roughly 72% seen once. The chain is built from TRBV28 and TRBJ2-1; D is possibly TRBD1 or TRBD2 (5 bases each). The source material was PBMCs. The source is a woman aged 35 to 49 in good health. Some clones in this sample may be carry-over from other donors' samples. Written as DNA, the CDR3 is TGTGCCAGCAGTTTAGGGGCCGGAGGATCCCACTACAATGAGCAGTTCTTC. The encoded protein is CASSLGAGGSHYNEQFF.